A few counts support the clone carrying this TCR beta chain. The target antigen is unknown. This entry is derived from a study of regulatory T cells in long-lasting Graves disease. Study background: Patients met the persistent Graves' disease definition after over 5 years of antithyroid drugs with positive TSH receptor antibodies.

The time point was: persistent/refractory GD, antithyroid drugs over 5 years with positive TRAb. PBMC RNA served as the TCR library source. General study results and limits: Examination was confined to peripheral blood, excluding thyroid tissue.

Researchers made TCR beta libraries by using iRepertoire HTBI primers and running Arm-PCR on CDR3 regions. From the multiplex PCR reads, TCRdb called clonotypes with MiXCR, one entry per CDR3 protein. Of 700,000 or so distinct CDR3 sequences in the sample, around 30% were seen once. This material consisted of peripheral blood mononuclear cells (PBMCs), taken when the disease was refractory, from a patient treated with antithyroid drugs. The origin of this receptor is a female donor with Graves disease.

This CDR3 reads CASSLAPQSGQPQHF. The CDR3 region has the DNA TGTGCCAGCAGCTTAGCGCCCCAGAGTGGGCAGCCCCAGCATTTT. The chain uses TRBV7-2 and TRBJ1-5; D gene uncertain. The germline gives CDR1 SGHTA, CDR2 FQGNSA. V was cut by 0 bases and J by 7 bases, with 13 bases left in between. This CDR3 contains 15 residues.